The entry below describes one T cell receptor (beta chain). Generated by immunoSEQ multiplex PCR, the TCRdb table keeps only in-frame clones and is missing some. This sample has some 36,000 clones, with around 68% found just once. The V end lost 6 bases, the J end lost 8 bases, and 9 bases lay between the germline ends. This CDR3 spans 11 amino acids. The germline V gene has CDR1 MGHDK and CDR2 SYGVNS. This sample is part of a study of early stage breast cancer tumors. This chain uses TRBV25-1 with TRBJ2-3, with no clear D. Sequenced input: blood. This sequence was found in a person between 55 and 70 years old with breast cancer. Here the CDR3 DNA reads TGTGCCAGCAGCGTCCTTGGTACGCAGTATTTT. It encodes CASSVLGTQYF. Supplemented by reference TRBV25-1 and TRBJ2-3, the full variable domain reads EADIYQTPRYLVIGTGKKITLECSQTMGHDKMYWYQQDPGMELHLIHYSYGVNSTEKGDLSSESTVSRIRTEHFPLTLESARPSHTSQYLCASSVLGTQYFGPGTRLTVL.